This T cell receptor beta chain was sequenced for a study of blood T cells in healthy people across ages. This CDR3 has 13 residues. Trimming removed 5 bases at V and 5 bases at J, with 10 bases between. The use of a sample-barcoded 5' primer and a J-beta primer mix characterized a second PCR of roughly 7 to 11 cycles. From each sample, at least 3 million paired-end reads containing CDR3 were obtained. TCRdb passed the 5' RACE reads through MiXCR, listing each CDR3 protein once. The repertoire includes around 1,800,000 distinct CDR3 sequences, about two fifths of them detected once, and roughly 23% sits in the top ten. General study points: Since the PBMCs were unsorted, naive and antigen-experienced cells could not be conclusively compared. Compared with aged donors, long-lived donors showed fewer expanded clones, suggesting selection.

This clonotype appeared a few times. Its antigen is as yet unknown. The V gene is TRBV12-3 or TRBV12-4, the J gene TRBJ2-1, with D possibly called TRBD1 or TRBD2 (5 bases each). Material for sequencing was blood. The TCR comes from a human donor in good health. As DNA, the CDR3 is TGTGCCAGCAGTACATGGGACGACAATGAGCAGTTCTTC. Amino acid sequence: CASSTWDDNEQFF.